This T cell receptor (beta chain) was sequenced during a study of OX40 agonist ivuxolimab in advanced cancers. TCRdb keeps only in-frame clones here, not all; method: immunoSEQ multiplex PCR. The data contain 40,000 to 50,000 clones, roughly 90% of them singletons. Trimming removed 2 bases from V and 5 bases from J; junction bases left unmatched: 6. The germline gives CDR1 MDHEN, CDR2 SYDVKM. The CDR3 has 15 residues. Specimen: CD4+ or CD8+ T cells sorted from blood, collected in a trial of the OX40 agonist ivuxolimab. The chain combines TRBV28 with TRBJ2-3; TRBD2 aligns across 8 bases. The sequence was obtained from an adult with an advanced solid tumor such as melanoma, head and neck, liver or kidney cancer. The CDR3 spells CASSLSAGGRDTQYF. CDR3 DNA sequence: TGTGCCAGCAGTTTAAGCGCGGGGGGACGAGATACGCAGTATTTT.